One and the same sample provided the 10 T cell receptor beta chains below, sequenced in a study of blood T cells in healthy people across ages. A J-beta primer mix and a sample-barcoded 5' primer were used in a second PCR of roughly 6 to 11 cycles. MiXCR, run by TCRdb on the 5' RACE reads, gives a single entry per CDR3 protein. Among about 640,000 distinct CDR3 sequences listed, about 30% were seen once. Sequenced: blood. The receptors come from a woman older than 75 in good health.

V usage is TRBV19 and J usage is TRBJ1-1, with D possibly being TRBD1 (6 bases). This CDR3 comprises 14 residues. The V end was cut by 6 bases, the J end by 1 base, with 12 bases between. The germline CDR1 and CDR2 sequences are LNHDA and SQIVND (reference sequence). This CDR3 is CASRGAGANTEAFF. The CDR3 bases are TGTGCCAGTAGAGGCGCAGGGGCGAACACTGAAGCTTTCTTT.

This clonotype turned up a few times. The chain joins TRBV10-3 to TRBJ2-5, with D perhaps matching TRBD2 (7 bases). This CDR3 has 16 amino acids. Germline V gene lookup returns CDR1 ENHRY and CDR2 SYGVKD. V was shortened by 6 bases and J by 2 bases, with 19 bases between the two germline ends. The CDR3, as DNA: TGTGCCATCAGGACCCCGGGGGGCCCGGGACAAGAGACCCAGTACTTC. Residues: CAIRTPGGPGQETQYF.

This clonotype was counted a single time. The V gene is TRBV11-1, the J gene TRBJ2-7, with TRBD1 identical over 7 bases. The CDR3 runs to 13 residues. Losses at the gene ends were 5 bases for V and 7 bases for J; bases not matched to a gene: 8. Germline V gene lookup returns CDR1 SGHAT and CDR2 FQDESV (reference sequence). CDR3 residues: CASSPRGILEQYF. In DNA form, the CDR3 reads TGTGCCAGCAGCCCCAGGGGGATATTGGAGCAGTACTTC. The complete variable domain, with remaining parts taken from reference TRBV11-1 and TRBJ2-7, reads EAEVAQSPRYKITEKSQAVAFWCDPISGHATLYWYRQILGQGPELLVQFQDESVVDDSQLPKDRFSAERLKGVDSTLKIQPAELGDSAMYLCASSPRGILEQYFGPGTRLTVT.

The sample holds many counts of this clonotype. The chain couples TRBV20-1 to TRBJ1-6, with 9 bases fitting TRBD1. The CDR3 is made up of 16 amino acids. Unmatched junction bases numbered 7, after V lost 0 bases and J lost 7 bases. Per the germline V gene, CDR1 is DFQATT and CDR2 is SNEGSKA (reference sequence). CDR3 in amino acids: CSARDVIGTGNSPLHF. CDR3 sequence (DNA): TGCAGTGCTAGAGATGTCATCGGGACAGGGAATTCACCCCTCCACTTT.

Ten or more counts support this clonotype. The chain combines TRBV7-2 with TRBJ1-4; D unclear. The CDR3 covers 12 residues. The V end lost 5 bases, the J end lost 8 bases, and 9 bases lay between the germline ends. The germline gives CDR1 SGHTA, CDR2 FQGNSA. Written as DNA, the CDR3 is TGTGCCAGCAGCAAACGTGGAGAAAAACTGTTTTTT. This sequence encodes CASSKRGEKLFF.

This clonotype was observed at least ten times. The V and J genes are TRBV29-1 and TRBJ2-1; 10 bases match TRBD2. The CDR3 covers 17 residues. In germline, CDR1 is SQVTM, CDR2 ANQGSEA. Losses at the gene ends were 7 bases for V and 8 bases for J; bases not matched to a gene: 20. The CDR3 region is CSAEGIASGGLTDEQFF. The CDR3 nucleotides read TGCAGCGCCGAAGGTATAGCTAGCGGGGGTTTAACGGATGAGCAGTTCTTC.

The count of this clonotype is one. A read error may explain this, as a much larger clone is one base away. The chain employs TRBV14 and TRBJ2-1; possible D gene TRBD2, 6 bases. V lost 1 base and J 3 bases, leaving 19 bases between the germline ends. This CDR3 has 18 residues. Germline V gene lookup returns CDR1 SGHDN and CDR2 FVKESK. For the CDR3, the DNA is TGTGCCAGCAGCCAAGGGGTCTTGCCGGGGGTCGACTACAATGAGCAGTTCTTC. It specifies CASSQGVLPGVDYNEQFF.

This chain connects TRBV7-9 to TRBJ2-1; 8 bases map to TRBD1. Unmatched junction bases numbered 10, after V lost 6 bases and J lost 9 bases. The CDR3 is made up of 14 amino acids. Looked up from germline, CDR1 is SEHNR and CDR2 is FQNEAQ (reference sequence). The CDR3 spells CASRVRTGPGEQFF. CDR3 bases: TGTGCCAGCAGGGTACGGACAGGGCCGGGTGAGCAGTTCTTC.

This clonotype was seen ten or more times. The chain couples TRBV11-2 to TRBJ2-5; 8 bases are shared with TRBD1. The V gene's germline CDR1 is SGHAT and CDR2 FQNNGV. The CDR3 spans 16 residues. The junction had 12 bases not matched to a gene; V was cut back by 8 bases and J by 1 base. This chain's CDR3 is CASRQGDRGAQETQYF. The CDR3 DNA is TGTGCCAGCCGACAAGGAGACAGGGGAGCCCAAGAGACCCAGTACTTC.

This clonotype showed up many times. The CDR3 sequence is CSAPTFLAADTQYF. The CDR3, as DNA: TGCAGTGCTCCGACCTTTTTAGCGGCAGATACGCAGTATTTT. The rearrangement uses TRBV20-1 and TRBJ2-3; perhaps TRBD2 as D (6 bases). Trimming pared 5 bases from V and 4 bases from J, leaving 16 bases between. Germline CDR1 and CDR2: DFQATT and SNEGSKA (reference sequence). This CDR3 region has 14 residues.